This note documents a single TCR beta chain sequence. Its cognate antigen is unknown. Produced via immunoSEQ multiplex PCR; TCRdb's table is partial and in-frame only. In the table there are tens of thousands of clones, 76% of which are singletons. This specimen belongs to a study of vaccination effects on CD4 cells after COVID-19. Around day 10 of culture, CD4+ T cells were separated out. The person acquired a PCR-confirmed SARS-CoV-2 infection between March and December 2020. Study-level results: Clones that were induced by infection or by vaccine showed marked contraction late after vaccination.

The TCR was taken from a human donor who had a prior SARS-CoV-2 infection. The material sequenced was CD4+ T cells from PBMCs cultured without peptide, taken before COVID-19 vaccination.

CDR3 coding DNA: TGTGCCAGTAGTAGGGACGGGGGCTCCTACGAGCAGTACTTC. Amino acid sequence: CASSRDGGSYEQYF. The chain combines TRBV19 with TRBJ2-7; TRBD2 might be the D (6 bases). This CDR3 is 14 amino acids long. Trimming removed 4 bases from V and 0 bases from J, with 10 bases in between. Germline assignment: CDR1 LNHDA and CDR2 SQIVND (reference sequence).